These 6 T cell receptor beta chains originate from one sample sequenced in a study of T cell clones after liver transplantation. Data came from immunoSEQ multiplex PCR; TCRdb stores just in-frame clones and leaves some out. The table lists roughly 40,000 clones, around 84% of them singletons, with almost 2.5% in the top ten. This specimen consisted of CD4+ T cells from blood, obtained 24 months after liver transplant. Receptors were obtained from a human patient who received a liver transplant. Some T cells may be provided by the graft donor.

Concerning this clone: Other DNA variants within this sample encode the same CDR3. The gene calls are TRBV19 and TRBJ2-3; a possible D gene is TRBD1 (5 bases). V was shortened by 3 bases and J by 4 bases, with 8 bases between the two germline ends. This CDR3 has 13 residues. Germline V gene sequence: CDR1 LNHDA, CDR2 SQIVND (reference sequence). The CDR3 spells CASSIPGPDTQYF. The CDR3 DNA is TGTGCCAGTAGTATCCCAGGGCCAGATACGCAGTATTTT.

The chain links TRBV27 to TRBJ2-5; perhaps TRBD2 as D (5 bases). This CDR3 is built from 15 residues. Germline V CDR1 and CDR2: MNHEY, SMNVEV (reference sequence). Trimming left V 5 bases short and J 2 bases short, with 15 bases between. The CDR3 DNA follows: TGTGCCAGCAGTACCCGGAGCGGTAGACAAGAGACCCAGTACTTC. Protein sequence: CASSTRSGRQETQYF.

V is TRBV2 and J is TRBJ1-2, with 7 positions matching TRBD1. CDR1 and CDR2 (germline): SNHLY, FYNNEI. CDR3 length equals 12 residues. Germline trimming cut 6 bases from V and 8 bases from J; bases unmatched to any gene: 6. The CDR3 coding sequence is TGTGCCAGCAGCCCGGGACAGCTCGGCTACACCTTC. Its translation is CASSPGQLGYTF.

This clone was counted only a few times. V and J are TRBV7-8 and TRBJ1-2; TRBD1 matches 8 bases. Trimming cost V 5 bases and J 3 bases; bases outside gene matches: 5. The CDR3 sequence is 14 residues long. The germline gives CDR1 SGHVS, CDR2 FQNEAQ. In DNA, the CDR3 is TGTGCCAGCAGCAACGACAGGGGTGACTATGGCTACACCTTC. Protein sequence: CASSNDRGDYGYTF. Looking up the rest from reference TRBV7-8 and TRBJ1-2 gives the full variable domain: GAGVSQSPRYKVAKRGQDVALRCDPISGHVSLFWYQQALGQGPEFLTYFQNEAQLDKSGLPSDRFFAERPEGSVSTLKIQRTQQEDSAVYLCASSNDRGDYGYTFGSGTRLTVV.

The chain recombines TRBV7-2 with TRBJ1-1; no clear D. Trimming took 1 base from V and 5 from J, leaving 11 bases between them. There are 14 residues in the CDR3. Per the germline V gene, CDR1 is SGHTA and CDR2 is FQGNSA. CDR3 sequence reads: CASSLVSGRTEAFF. The CDR3 DNA reads as TGTGCCAGCAGCTTAGTATCGGGGAGAACTGAAGCTTTCTTT.

This chain links TRBV12-5 with TRBJ2-5, with 8 bases identical to TRBD1. The CDR3 has 14 residues. The germline gives CDR1 LGHNT, CDR2 FRNRAP. J lost 2 bases, V lost 6 bases, and 5 bases had no gene match. This CDR3 reads CASGRGQGQETQYF. CDR3 bases: TGTGCTAGTGGCCGCGGACAGGGTCAAGAGACCCAGTACTTC.